The 25 T cell receptor beta chains given below trace back to one sample, sequenced in a study of tumor-infiltrating lymphocytes in localized non-small cell lung cancer. Clones were sequenced by immunoSEQ multiplex PCR, and TCRdb holds only the in-frame ones, with some missing. The sample records around 16,000 clones, roughly 79% being singletons. The sequencing sample was made of lung tumor tissue. These receptors were collected from a human donor with non-small cell lung cancer.

The chain carries TRBV27 and TRBJ2-7; 8 nucleotides align to TRBD2. CDR1 is MNHEY and CDR2 is SMNVEV in the germline V gene (reference sequence). This CDR3 contains 12 residues. After removal of 8 bases from V and 7 bases from J, the junction contained 7 bases not matched to a gene. The CDR3 region has the DNA TGTGCCAGCGGGCACATAGCGGGGGAGCAGTACTTC. As protein: CASGHIAGEQYF.

To note about this clone: This CDR3 is also generated by other DNA sequences in the sample. V gene TRBV4-1 combines with J gene TRBJ2-7; D may be TRBD2 (5 bases). Germline lookup yields CDR1 MGHRA and CDR2 YSYEKL. The CDR3 contains 13 residues. V lost 1 base to trimming and J lost 3 bases, with 7 bases between them. CDR3 residues: CASSQATSYEQYF. Written as DNA, the CDR3 is TGCGCCAGCAGCCAAGCCACTAGCTACGAGCAGTACTTC.

The CDR3 region is CASSVLWGETQYF. The CDR3 DNA is TGTGCCAGCAGTGTACTTTGGGGGGAGACCCAGTACTTC. V gene TRBV6-1 combines with J gene TRBJ2-5; D might be TRBD1 or TRBD2, each matching 5 bases. The germline V gene has CDR1 MNHNS and CDR2 SASEGT. This CDR3 has 13 residues. V lost 4 bases and J lost 5, with 11 bases in between.

CDR3 sequence reads: CASSFSTQSGNQPQHF. CDR3 coding DNA: TGTGCCAGCAGTTTCTCGACCCAGTCGGGGAATCAGCCCCAGCATTTT. The chain employs TRBV28 and TRBJ1-5; no definite D call. Trimming pared 3 bases from V and 4 bases from J, leaving 16 bases between. This CDR3 is 16 amino acids long. Germline lookup yields CDR1 MDHEN and CDR2 SYDVKM.

The table lists this clone with a few counts. The chain uses TRBV7-2 and TRBJ2-1, with 8 bases identical to TRBD1. The junction had 8 bases not matched to a gene; V was cut back by 6 bases and J by 4 bases. The CDR3 is made up of 15 amino acids. Germline V gene data show CDR1 as SGHTA and CDR2 as FQGNSA. In DNA form, the CDR3 reads TGTGCCAGCAGTTCCTCCGGGACAGGATACAATGAGCAGTTCTTC. Its translation: CASSSSGTGYNEQFF.

The V and J genes are TRBV6-1 and TRBJ2-2; D ambiguous. CDR3 length: 12 amino acids. Per germline, CDR1 MNHNS and CDR2 SASEGT. The V gene lost 7 bases and the J gene lost 6 bases, with 9 bases spanning the gap. The CDR3 sequence is CASIGSAGELFF. The CDR3 nucleotides read TGTGCCAGCATCGGGTCCGCCGGGGAGCTGTTTTTT.

The chain has TRBV7-3 and TRBJ1-1; 7 bases match TRBD1. CDR1 and CDR2 from the germline V gene are SGHTA and FQGTGA. The CDR3 is made up of 14 amino acids. V shed 3 bases and J 4 bases; nucleotides not matched to a gene: 5. The CDR3 coding sequence is TGTGCCAGCAGCTTGAGGGGGCTGGGCACTGAAGCTTTCTTT. Its translation is CASSLRGLGTEAFF.

The gene calls are TRBV9 and TRBJ2-1; TRBD1 aligns across 8 bases. CDR3 length equals 16 residues. V lost 3 bases to trimming and J lost 3 bases; unmatched junction nucleotides: 8. Per the germline V gene, CDR1 is SGDLS and CDR2 is YYNGEE. CDR3 region: CASSATGTGNYNEQFF. Written as DNA, the CDR3 is TGTGCCAGCAGCGCCACCGGGACAGGAAACTACAATGAGCAGTTCTTC.

The V gene is TRBV7-9, the J gene TRBJ2-7; D might be TRBD2 (6 bases). Germline V CDR1 and CDR2: SEHNR, FQNEAQ (reference sequence). Trimming left V 1 base short and J 10 bases short, with 17 bases between. The CDR3 is 14 residues long. The CDR3 region has the DNA TGTGCCAGCAGCTTAGAAAGGGCGGGGCACGGCCAGTACTTC. Amino acids: CASSLERAGHGQYF.

This clone has just a few counts. The chain employs TRBV6-1 and TRBJ1-4; possibly TRBD1 for D (5 bases). CDR1 is MNHNS and CDR2 is SASEGT in the germline V gene. The CDR3 length is 14 residues. Trimming took 4 bases from V and 8 from J, leaving 14 bases between them. The CDR3 bases are TGTGCCAGCAGTGCCGGGGCCTCCATGGAAAAACTGTTTTTT. Its translation is CASSAGASMEKLFF.

As regards this clone: Distinct nucleotide sequences in the sample also encode this CDR3. V usage is TRBV27 and J usage is TRBJ2-7; 11 bases are a match to TRBD1. From germline, CDR1 is MNHEY and CDR2 SMNVEV (reference sequence). This CDR3 has 16 residues. J gave up 1 base and V 4 bases, and 6 bases lay outside the gene matches. Here the CDR3 DNA reads TGTGCCAGCAGTTCGACGGACAGGGGGCTTTCCTACGAGCAGTACTTC. It codes for CASSSTDRGLSYEQYF.

The chain carries TRBV9 and TRBJ1-1; D is unclear. The V gene lost 0 bases and the J gene lost 4 bases, with 7 bases spanning the gap. The CDR3 is 13 amino acids. Germline CDR1 and CDR2: SGDLS and YYNGEE. CDR3 loop: CASSVGGSTEAFF. The CDR3 region has the DNA TGTGCCAGCAGCGTAGGTGGGAGCACTGAAGCTTTCTTT.

The chain recombines TRBV19 with TRBJ1-5; no clear D gene. V lost 5 bases, J lost 0 bases, and 14 bases lay in between. The CDR3 has 16 residues. Germline CDR1 reads LNHDA; CDR2 reads SQIVND (reference sequence). As DNA, the CDR3 is TGTGCCAGTAGTTCCCGCCCCCCGTATAGCAATCAGCCCCAGCATTTT. Translation: CASSSRPPYSNQPQHF.

About this clone itself: The identical CDR3 is also encoded by other nucleotide sequences in the sample. This chain links TRBV5-4 with TRBJ2-5; TRBD2 aligns across 9 bases. CDR3 length: 16 amino acids. From germline, CDR1 is SGHNT and CDR2 YYREEE (reference sequence). V lost 4 bases to trimming and J lost 0 bases; unmatched junction nucleotides: 7. CDR3 sequence reads: CASSPGTSGYQETQYF. DNA of the CDR3: TGTGCCAGCAGCCCGGGTACTAGCGGGTACCAAGAGACCCAGTACTTC.

V and J are TRBV9 and TRBJ2-3; D perhaps matches TRBD2 (5 bases). Germline V gene lookup returns CDR1 SGDLS and CDR2 YYNGEE. This CDR3 has 14 amino acids. V lost 2 bases and J 4 bases, leaving 11 bases between the germline ends. The CDR3 DNA follows: TGTGCCAGCAGCGTTTCTAGCCGATCAGATACGCAGTATTTT. Protein: CASSVSSRSDTQYF.

This clone was counted a single time. The chain has TRBV5-4 and TRBJ2-3; TRBD2 agrees at 9 bases. Unmatched junction bases numbered 5, after V lost 4 bases and J lost 2 bases. The CDR3 covers 15 residues. Germline assignment: CDR1 SGHNT and CDR2 YYREEE (reference sequence). The DNA of the CDR3 is TGTGCCAGCAGCGCAGCGGGAGGCGTCACAGATACGCAGTATTTT. Translation: CASSAAGGVTDTQYF.

The rearrangement uses TRBV14 and TRBJ2-7; 8 positions agree with TRBD2. The CDR3 runs 16 residues. V lost 4 bases and J lost 6; bases outside the gene matches: 14. Germline loops: CDR1 SGHDN, CDR2 FVKESK. DNA of the CDR3: TGTGCCAGCAGCCTTTTAACCGGGACTAGTGCCTCCGAGCAGTACTTC. Amino acids: CASSLLTGTSASEQYF.

This clone was observed a few times. This chain joins TRBV19 and TRBJ1-1; D gene unclear. The germline V and J ends were trimmed by 6 bases and 5 bases, with 13 bases remaining between them. Germline V lookup: CDR1 LNHDA, CDR2 SQIVND (reference sequence). The CDR3 has 13 residues. The chain's CDR3 is CASSMNKITEAFF. The CDR3 DNA follows: TGTGCCAGTAGCATGAACAAGATAACTGAAGCTTTCTTT. The full variable domain, completed using reference TRBV19 and TRBJ1-1, is DGGITQSPKYLFRKEGQNVTLSCEQNLNHDAMYWYRQDPGQGLRLIYYSQIVNDFQKGDIAEGYSVSREKKESFPLTVTSAQKNPTAFYLCASSMNKITEAFFGQGTRLTVV.

The chain links TRBV18 to TRBJ2-1, with TRBD1 as a possible D gene (6 bases). V gave up 5 bases and J gave up 4 bases, with 9 bases separating them. Germline-derived CDR1 and CDR2 are KGHSH and LQKENI. CDR3 length equals 13 residues. CDR3 coding DNA: TGTGCCAGCTCAGGGGGCTCGTACAATGAGCAGTTCTTC. As protein: CASSGGSYNEQFF.

The chain couples TRBV25-1 to TRBJ2-1; no firm D call. Trimming pared 4 bases from V and 0 bases from J, leaving 10 bases between. The CDR3 length is 15 residues. Germline V gene lookup returns CDR1 MGHDK and CDR2 SYGVNS. CDR3 sequence (DNA): TGTGCCAGCAGTGGATCCTGGGGCTCCTACAATGAGCAGTTCTTC. Translating it yields CASSGSWGSYNEQFF.

The rearrangement joins TRBV6-5 to TRBJ2-1; possibly TRBD1 or TRBD2 for D (5 bases each). Deletions cut 6 bases from V and 0 bases from J, with 12 bases between. The germline V gene encodes CDR1 MNHEY and CDR2 SVGAGI. This CDR3 region has 15 residues. CDR3 sequence (DNA): TGTGCCAGCAGCCGGGACCTCAGCTCCTACAATGAGCAGTTCTTC. Protein sequence: CASSRDLSSYNEQFF.

This sequence joins TRBV19 and TRBJ1-2; D gene ambiguous. The CDR3 covers 12 residues. Trimming left V 1 base short and J 1 base short, with 1 base between. Germline assignment: CDR1 LNHDA and CDR2 SQIVND (reference sequence). DNA of the CDR3: TGTGCCAGTAGTATAGTTAACTATGGCTACACCTTC. Translated, it gives CASSIVNYGYTF.

The chain is built from TRBV5-4 and TRBJ2-7; maybe TRBD2 (6 bases). Germline-derived CDR1 and CDR2 are SGHNT and YYREEE (reference sequence). There are 13 residues in the CDR3. Trimming pared 4 bases from V and 3 bases from J, leaving 11 bases between. The CDR3 sequence is CASSGGTFYEQYF. The CDR3 DNA follows: TGTGCCAGCAGCGGCGGGACTTTCTACGAGCAGTACTTC. Looking up the rest from reference TRBV5-4 and TRBJ2-7 gives the full variable domain: ETGVTQSPTHLIKTRGQQVTLRCSSQSGHNTVSWYQQALGQGPQFIFQYYREEENGRGNFPPRFSGLQFPNYSSELNVNALELDDSALYLCASSGGTFYEQYFGPGTRLTVT.

V usage is TRBV6-5 and J usage is TRBJ2-2, with 11 bases matching TRBD2. The germline V gene has CDR1 MNHEY and CDR2 SVGAGI. This CDR3 comprises 14 residues. V gave up 6 bases and J gave up 10 bases; unmatched junction bases: 7. The CDR3 loop is CASRGTSGGTELFF. The CDR3 DNA reads TGTGCCAGCAGGGGGACTAGCGGAGGGACGGAGCTGTTTTTT.

A word on this clone: The same CDR3 can be traced to other DNA sequences in this sample. This chain uses TRBV2 with TRBJ1-4, with 7 bases fitting TRBD1. V was clipped by 5 bases and J by 8 bases; unmatched bases: 5. The CDR3 runs 13 residues. In germline, CDR1 is SNHLY, CDR2 FYNNEI. The CDR3 is CASSLTGREKLFF. The CDR3 DNA reads as TGTGCCAGCAGTCTGACAGGGAGAGAAAAACTGTTTTTT.